Listed below are T cell receptor beta chains from one sample, sequenced in a study of cytomegalovirus exposure and HLA in healthy donors. Repertoires were generated with immunoSEQ multiplex PCR, while TCRdb's copy carries only in-frame clones and drops some. This table has about 260,000 clones, about 92% appearing once. The sequenced sample consisted of PBMCs. These receptor sequences come from a woman aged 30 to 39 in good health and CMV-seronegative. The CDR3 runs from the conserved cysteine through the conserved F or W. A D gene is named only where the DNA matches it firmly. The size of a clone is reported for some rows only, either as once, few or many, or as a class for expanded clones.

>TRBD2|-|TRBV5-1|TRBJ2-7
CASSLELAGYEQYF
TGCGCCAGCAGCTTGGAACTAGCGGGTTACGAGCAGTACTTC
>-|-|TRBV27|TRBJ2-1
CASTLRGGGSKEDEQFF
TGTGCCAGCACCCTCAGGGGGGGCGGGAGTAAAGAGGATGAGCAGTTCTTC
>-|once|TRBV10-1|TRBJ2-7
CASRRDFSSYEQYF
TGCGCCAGCAGAAGGGACTTTAGCTCCTACGAGCAGTACTTC
>TRBD2|-|TRBV15|TRBJ2-3
CATSRDLAGRTDTQYF
TGTGCCACCAGCAGAGATCTAGCGGGGCGCACAGATACGCAGTATTTT
>-|-|TRBV9|TRBJ2-2
CASSVTGTNTGELFF
TGTGCCAGCAGCGTTACAGGGACAAACACCGGGGAGCTGTTTTTT
>-|-|TRBV2|TRBJ1-5
CASSVVGDQPQHF
TGTGCCAGCAGTGTCGTGGGGGATCAGCCCCAGCATTTT
>-|-|TRBV12-1|TRBJ1-1
CASSFGEEDTEAFF
TGTGCCAGCAGCTTTGGTGAGGAGGACACTGAAGCTTTCTTT
>TRBD2|-|TRBV19|TRBJ2-1
CASSPRGGRGNEQFF
TGTGCCAGTAGTCCCCGGGGCGGGAGGGGAAATGAGCAGTTCTTC
>TRBD2|-|TRBV5-4|TRBJ2-1
CASSFSGRVIREQFF
TGTGCCAGCAGCTTTAGCGGGAGGGTAATTCGGGAGCAGTTCTTC
>-|once|TRBV10-3|TRBJ1-3
CAISDSPFGSGNTIYF
TGTGCCATCAGTGACTCACCATTTGGCTCTGGAAACACCATATATTTT
>-|-|TRBV28|TRBJ2-7
CASSLEWTESSYEQYF
TGTGCCAGCAGTTTAGAATGGACCGAGAGCTCCTACGAGCAGTACTTC
>-|-|TRBV5-8|TRBJ1-2
CASRMTGLNYGYTF
TGTGCCAGCAGAATGACAGGTCTCAACTATGGCTACACCTTC
>TRBD1|-|TRBV4-2|TRBJ1-2
CASSQQGARGYTF
TGTGCCAGCAGCCAGCAGGGGGCTCGTGGCTACACCTTC
>TRBD1|-|TRBV25-1|TRBJ2-3
CASSDRGLSTDTQYF
TGTGCCAGCAGTGACAGGGGGCTAAGCACAGATACGCAGTATTTT
>TRBD2|-|TRBV27|TRBJ2-1
CASSLLAGVYEQFF
TGTGCCAGCAGCCTGCTAGCGGGAGTCTATGAGCAGTTCTTC
>-|-|TRBV5-1|TRBJ2-3
CASSRDSGTTDTQYF
TGCGCCAGCAGCCGGGATAGCGGAACCACAGATACGCAGTATTTT
>TRBD2|-|TRBV11-2|TRBJ2-7
CASSLGLAGVPSYEQYF
TGTGCCAGCAGCCTCGGACTAGCGGGAGTCCCATCCTACGAGCAGTACTTC
>-|once|TRBV9|TRBJ1-5
CASSVDYAAQPQHF
TGTGCCAGCAGCGTAGATTACGCGGCTCAGCCCCAGCATTTT
>-|-|TRBV7-2|TRBJ2-1
CASSLIPNLYNEQFF
TGTGCCAGCAGCTTAATTCCCAACTTGTACAATGAGCAGTTCTTC
>TRBD1|-|TRBV7-2|TRBJ2-5
CASSFSGTEETQYF
TGTGCCAGCAGCTTCTCCGGGACAGAAGAGACCCAGTACTTC
>-|few|TRBV7-3|TRBJ1-1
CASSLGPGMNTEAFF
TGTGCCAGCAGCTTAGGGCCAGGCATGAACACTGAAGCTTTCTTT
>TRBD2|once|TRBV19|TRBJ2-7
CASSDRTSGSYEQYF
TGTGCCAGTAGTGATAGGACTAGCGGCTCCTACGAGCAGTACTTC
>-|-|TRBV19|TRBJ1-4
CASSIGTAGGVANEKLFF
TGTGCCAGTAGTATAGGGACAGCCGGAGGGGTGGCTAATGAAAAACTGTTTTTT
>-|-|TRBV4-2|TRBJ1-3
CASSQTTGSGNTIYF
TGTGCCAGCAGCCAAACGACAGGCTCTGGAAACACCATATATTTT
>TRBD1|-|TRBV27|TRBJ2-7
CATKRTGVYEQYF
TGTGCCACTAAAAGGACAGGGGTGTACGAGCAGTACTTC
>-|-|TRBV14|TRBJ2-7
CASSDHREEQYF
TGTGCCAGCAGCGATCACAGGGAGGAGCAGTACTTC
>TRBD1|-|TRBV4-1|TRBJ2-7
CASSAGTVSYEQYF
TGCGCCAGCAGCGCCGGGACAGTCTCCTACGAGCAGTACTTC
>-|-|TRBV19|TRBJ1-1
CASSIQAQVTEAFF
TGTGCCAGTAGTATACAGGCCCAAGTGACTGAAGCTTTCTTT
>-|-|TRBV27|TRBJ2-7
CASSLSGQGIAYEQYF
TGTGCCAGCAGTTTATCGGGGCAGGGTATCGCCTACGAGCAGTACTTC
>TRBD1|-|TRBV19|TRBJ2-2
CASKITGVDTGELFF
TGTGCCAGTAAGATTACAGGGGTGGACACCGGGGAGCTGTTTTTT
>TRBD1|once|TRBV19|TRBJ2-2
CASTTVGTATGELFF
TGTGCCAGTACAACAGTTGGGACAGCCACCGGGGAGCTGTTTTTT
>TRBD2|once|TRBV19|TRBJ2-1
CASSIASGTYNEQFF
TGTGCCAGTAGTATCGCTAGCGGGACCTACAATGAGCAGTTCTTC
>-|few|TRBV2|TRBJ2-7
CASSEFRNNEQYF
TGTGCCAGCAGTGAATTCAGGAACAACGAGCAGTACTTC
>TRBD1|-|TRBV5-1|TRBJ2-1
CASSGGQGEYNEQFF
TGCGCCAGCAGCGGGGGACAGGGAGAATACAATGAGCAGTTCTTC
>-|-|TRBV4-2|TRBJ2-5
CASSQVSKVETQYF
TGTGCCAGCAGCCAAGTGTCAAAGGTAGAGACCCAGTACTTC
>TRBD2|-|TRBV27|TRBJ2-7
CASSFGTSGSEQYF
TGTGCCAGCAGTTTCGGGACTAGCGGTTCCGAGCAGTACTTC
>-|-|TRBV6-1|TRBJ1-5
CASSEGAGYQPQHF
TGTGCCAGCAGTGAAGGAGCCGGGTATCAGCCCCAGCATTTT
>-|-|TRBV27|TRBJ2-5
CASTDPSETQYF
TGTGCCAGCACCGACCCCTCGGAGACCCAGTACTTC
>-|-|TRBV4-3|TRBJ1-2
CASSQETAGYGYTF
TGCGCCAGCAGCCAAGAAACGGCGGGCTATGGCTACACCTTC
>-|-|TRBV14|TRBJ2-6
CASSQVSRSGANVLTF
TGTGCCAGCAGCCAAGTGAGTCGCTCTGGGGCCAACGTCCTGACTTTC
>TRBD1|-|TRBV6-1|TRBJ2-6
CASRTGGSGANVLTF
TGTGCCAGCAGGACAGGGGGGTCTGGGGCCAACGTCCTGACTTTC
>TRBD1|-|TRBV18|TRBJ2-5
CASSPDRGGETQYF
TGTGCCAGCTCACCGGACAGGGGCGGGGAGACCCAGTACTTC
>-|-|TRBV6-5|TRBJ1-2
CASSYSEAHYGYTF
TGTGCCAGCAGTTACTCTGAGGCACACTATGGCTACACCTTC
>-|few|TRBV27|TRBJ1-2
CASSFGDTYGYTF
TGTGCCAGCAGTTTTGGTGATACCTATGGCTACACCTTC
>-|-|TRBV10-3|TRBJ2-5
CASGKQETQYF
TGTGCCAGCGGGAAACAAGAGACCCAGTACTTC
>-|-|TRBV19|TRBJ1-1
CASSPGFYTEAFF
TGTGCCAGTAGCCCGGGGTTTTACACTGAAGCTTTCTTT
>TRBD2|once|TRBV4-1|TRBJ2-1
CASSQGSLAESSYNEQFF
TGCGCCAGCAGCCAAGGGTCCCTAGCGGAGAGCTCCTACAATGAGCAGTTCTTC
>-|once|TRBV19|TRBJ2-2
CASSVLNTGELFF
TGTGCCAGTAGTGTCCTGAACACCGGGGAGCTGTTTTTT
>TRBD2|-|TRBV4-3|TRBJ2-3
CASSQDRPAGDGTDTQYF
TGCGCCAGCAGCCAAGATCGACCAGCGGGAGATGGCACAGATACGCAGTATTTT
>-|-|TRBV19|TRBJ2-6
CASRGAGLRNPSGANVLTF
TGTGCCAGCCGAGGGGCAGGCCTACGGAACCCCTCTGGGGCCAACGTCCTGACTTTC
>TRBD2|once|TRBV5-4|TRBJ2-1
CASSLEPGGIGYNEQFF
TGTGCCAGCAGCCTAGAACCGGGGGGTATAGGGTACAATGAGCAGTTCTTC
>TRBD1|once|TRBV30|TRBJ2-5
CAWPGTEGETQYF
TGTGCCTGGCCCGGGACAGAAGGAGAGACCCAGTACTTC
>TRBD1|-|TRBV5-4|TRBJ2-5
CASSLGDRGGTETQYF
TGTGCCAGCAGCTTGGGGGACAGGGGAGGGACAGAGACCCAGTACTTC
>-|-|TRBV28|TRBJ2-4
CASSFYRAAKNIQYF
TGTGCCAGCAGTTTCTACAGGGCTGCCAAAAACATTCAGTACTTC
>TRBD1|-|TRBV7-9|TRBJ2-2
CASSFRQGAANTGELFF
TGTGCCAGCAGCTTTAGACAGGGGGCGGCGAACACCGGGGAGCTGTTTTTT
>-|-|TRBV14|TRBJ2-2
CASSQDNRRDFNTGELFF
TGTGCCAGCAGCCAAGATAATCGCCGAGACTTTAACACCGGGGAGCTGTTTTTT
>-|-|TRBV28|TRBJ2-7
CASSSGSSYEQYF
TGTGCCAGCAGTTCGGGTAGCAGCTACGAGCAGTACTTC